A single sample is the source of the 12 T cell receptor beta chains below, sequenced in a study of blood T cell repertoires in COVID-19 (dated by TCRdb to the early 2020s). Library preparation used the immunoSEQ multiplex PCR assay. The table comes from immuneACCESS by way of TCRdb, which keeps in-frame sequences with V and J called. Part of the clones is missing from these tables; in studies checked, under half for an unresolved V gene and the rest for unknown reasons. The sample table shows 150,000 to 200,000 clones, and almost 85% are seen once. 22% of the sample is in the top ten clones. Sequenced material: peripheral blood. Source of these receptors: a woman of 80 years or more with acute or convalescent COVID-19.

V and J are TRBV6-2 or TRBV6-3 and TRBJ1-2; 8 bases match TRBD1. V shed 4 bases, J shed 6 bases, and the junction held 7 bases outside the gene matches. CDR3 length equals 14 residues. CDR1 is MNHEY and CDR2 is SVGEGT in the germline V gene. CDR3 residues: CASSSQGALNGYTF. Written as DNA, the CDR3 is TGTGCCAGCAGTTCGCAGGGGGCGCTCAATGGCTACACCTTC.

The J gene is TRBJ1-6, the V gene TRBV30; 9 bases agree with TRBD1. The V gene's germline CDR1 is GTSNPN and CDR2 SVGIG (reference sequence). The CDR3 is 16 residues long. The V and J ends lost 0 bases and 8 bases, in that order; junction bases with no gene match: 8. This CDR3 reads CAWSVYRGRSDSPLHF. The CDR3, as DNA: TGTGCCTGGAGTGTGTACAGGGGGCGCTCGGATTCACCCCTCCACTTT.

The V and J genes are TRBV18 and TRBJ2-1; D is unclear. Germline CDR1 KGHSH, CDR2 LQKENI. This CDR3 region has 15 residues. The germline V and J ends were trimmed by 4 bases and 0 bases, with 10 bases remaining between them. The CDR3 loop is CASSLSSFSYNEQFF. CDR3 DNA sequence: TGTGCCAGCTCACTATCTAGTTTCTCCTACAATGAGCAGTTCTTC.

This clone was seen only a few times. The rearrangement links TRBV6-2 or TRBV6-3 to TRBJ1-2; no clear D. Germline loops: CDR1 MNHEY, CDR2 SVGEGT. V gave up 4 bases and J gave up 8 bases, with 11 bases separating them. This CDR3 is built from 12 residues. Here the CDR3 DNA reads TGTGCCAGCAGTTTTTTCTCCGGGGGCTACACCTTC. It is translated as CASSFFSGGYTF.

The chain recombines TRBV6-1 with TRBJ1-2; D is undetermined. CDR3 length equals 13 residues. V gave up 3 bases and J gave up 6 bases, with 11 bases separating them. Germline lookup yields CDR1 MNHNS and CDR2 SASEGT. In DNA form, the CDR3 reads TGTGCCAGCAGTGATCGGGGTCAGCATGGCTACACCTTC. Protein sequence: CASSDRGQHGYTF.

The genes are TRBV27 and TRBJ2-1, with 9 bases identical to TRBD2. Per germline, CDR1 MNHEY and CDR2 SMNVEV (reference sequence). The length of the CDR3 is 14 residues. The ends lost 3 bases at V and 8 bases at J; junction bases unmatched: 5. CDR3 region: CASSFGTSLHEQFF. The DNA of the CDR3 is TGTGCCAGCAGTTTCGGGACTAGCCTCCATGAGCAGTTCTTC.

This sequence joins TRBV7-9 and TRBJ2-3, with 9 bases that match TRBD1. This CDR3 contains 16 residues. Germline V lookup: CDR1 SEHNR, CDR2 FQNEAQ (reference sequence). V lost 5 bases to trimming and J lost 4 bases; unmatched junction nucleotides: 10. CDR3 loop: CASSGGQGPLADTQYF. As DNA, the CDR3 is TGTGCCAGCAGCGGGGGACAGGGACCCCTCGCAGATACGCAGTATTTT.

The chain is built from TRBV6-2 or TRBV6-3 and TRBJ1-1; D is ambiguous. V lost 7 bases to trimming and J lost 0 bases, with 12 bases between them. In germline, CDR1 is MNHEY, CDR2 SVGEGT. The CDR3 sequence is 14 residues long. The CDR3 region has the DNA TGTGCCAGCACCCCCGGGATCATGAACACTGAAGCTTTCTTT. Translated: CASTPGIMNTEAFF.

This chain uses TRBV2 with TRBJ1-3; possibly TRBD1 for D (5 bases). The CDR3 is 12 amino acids. Between the trimmed V and J ends, which lost 6 bases and 6 bases, there was a span of 9 bases. Per the germline V gene, CDR1 is SNHLY and CDR2 is FYNNEI. The CDR3 sequence: CASRVTENTIYF. As DNA, the CDR3 is TGTGCCAGCAGGGTGACAGAAAACACCATATATTTT.

The CDR3 loop reads CASSYLGGGQETQYF. CDR3 sequence (DNA): TGTGCCAGCAGTTACCTGGGAGGAGGACAAGAGACCCAGTACTTC. The rearrangement uses TRBV6-5 and TRBJ2-5, with D maybe TRBD2 (6 bases). The V and J ends lost 2 bases and 2 bases respectively, with 12 bases between them. In germline, CDR1 is MNHEY, CDR2 SVGAGI. The length of the CDR3 is 15 residues.

The genes are TRBV24-1 and TRBJ2-1; the match to TRBD2 covers 11 bases. Germline V CDR1 and CDR2: KGHDR, SFDVKD. V gave up 4 bases and J gave up 5 bases; unmatched junction bases: 6. This CDR3 region has 16 residues. CDR3 sequence (DNA): TGTGCCACCAGTGAGTTAGCGGGAGGGCCCAACAATGAGCAGTTCTTC. Amino acids: CATSELAGGPNNEQFF.

The chain joins TRBV6-2 or TRBV6-3 to TRBJ2-7, with 10 nucleotides matching TRBD2. This CDR3 comprises 16 residues. V lost 2 bases, J lost 3 bases, and 7 bases stayed unmatched. Germline CDR1 MNHEY, CDR2 SVGEGT. The CDR3 coding sequence is TGTGCCAGCAGTTACCTAGGAAGCGGGAGGGTCTACGAGCAGTACTTC. Its protein product is CASSYLGSGRVYEQYF.